This T cell receptor (beta chain) is from a study of cytomegalovirus exposure and HLA in healthy donors. Findings and caveats of the study: Confirmation in vitro established that a few CMV-associated chains were specific for CMV antigens.

Worth noting for this clone: Its antigen is unknown.

The CDR3 extends over 13 amino acids. The germline CDR1 and CDR2 sequences are MNHEY and SMNVEV (reference sequence). Trimming removed 4 bases from V and 10 bases from J, with 16 bases in between. Primers included in the PCR were 60 Vbeta and 13 Jbeta primers. Method: immunoSEQ multiplex PCR; TCRdb's copy keeps in-frame clones and lacks some. The sample totals roughly 200,000 clones. Sequencing was carried out using PBMCs. The V call is TRBV27, the J call TRBJ1-1; a possible D gene is TRBD1 (5 bases). This clonotype was sampled from a girl aged 2 to 10 in good health and CMV-seropositive. CDR3 residues: CASSYAIGGAAFF. The CDR3, as DNA: TGTGCCAGCAGTTATGCGATAGGTGGGGCAGCTTTCTTT.